Listed here are 32 T cell receptor beta chains from one sample, sequenced in a study of T-cell memory formation after mild COVID-19. TCRdb used MiXCR to reprocess the 5' RACE reads, holding one entry per CDR3 protein. The sample shows about 450,000 distinct CDR3 sequences, around a quarter of them seen only once. The material sequenced was PBMCs or a T cell subset sorted from them (not recorded which). The source is an adult woman who had mild COVID-19 (a few samples of this study predate the infection). Cell type and time point are not known.

The chain couples TRBV7-9 to TRBJ2-7, with 7 bases fitting TRBD1. Germline V gene lookup returns CDR1 SEHNR and CDR2 FQNEAQ (reference sequence). V lost 4 bases, J lost 9 bases, and 9 bases stayed unmatched. The CDR3 extends over 13 amino acids. The CDR3 DNA follows: TGTGCCAGCAGCTCTGACAGGGCTTGGGCGCAGTACTTC. Amino acids: CASSSDRAWAQYF.

V is TRBV7-8 and J is TRBJ2-7; possibly TRBD2 for D (6 bases). Per germline, CDR1 SGHVS and CDR2 FQNEAQ. V was trimmed by 5 bases and J by 3 bases, leaving 17 bases between them. The CDR3 runs 15 residues. In DNA, the CDR3 is TGTGCCAGCAGCGGACGCGGGACTGAGGGCTACGAGCAGTACTTC. Translating gives CASSGRGTEGYEQYF.

There are a few counts of this clonotype. The gene calls are TRBV6-5 and TRBJ1-1; a possible D gene is TRBD1 (6 bases). With 2 bases removed from V and 7 bases from J, the gap between germline ends came to 11 bases. This CDR3 has 13 residues. CDR1 is MNHEY, CDR2 SVGAGI, per germline. DNA of the CDR3: TGTGCCAGCAGTTACAGCAGGGGAGGTGAAGCTTTCTTT. It specifies CASSYSRGGEAFF.

This chain connects TRBV7-2 to TRBJ1-3; D ambiguous. This CDR3 is 17 amino acids long. The germline V gene has CDR1 SGHTA and CDR2 FQGNSA. V shed 2 bases and J shed 2 bases, with 16 bases lying between them. In DNA form, the CDR3 reads TGTGCCAGCAGCTTAATCCTGATTTATGAGGCTGGAAACACCATATATTTT. Residues: CASSLILIYEAGNTIYF.

The genes are TRBV9 and TRBJ2-7; 9 nucleotides match TRBD2. Germline lookup yields CDR1 SGDLS and CDR2 YYNGEE. V lost 0 bases to trimming and J lost 4 bases; unmatched junction nucleotides: 5. The CDR3 length is 15 residues. The DNA for the CDR3 is TGTGCCAGCAGCGTAGTAGCGGGAGAGGGATACGAGCAGTACTTC. Protein product: CASSVVAGEGYEQYF. The full variable domain, in which reference TRBV9 and TRBJ2-7 provide the parts outside the CDR3, is DSGVTQTPKHLITATGQRVTLRCSPRSGDLSVYWYQQSLDQGLQFLIQYYNGEERAKGNILERFSAQQFPDLHSELNLSSLELGDSALYFCASSVVAGEGYEQYFGPGTRLTVT.

In this sample, this clonotype turned up a few times. The chain recombines TRBV9 with TRBJ1-6, with no clear D. V lost 4 bases, J lost 6 bases, and 17 bases lay in between. Germline V lookup: CDR1 SGDLS, CDR2 YYNGEE. The CDR3 loop spans 16 amino acids. The CDR3 loop is CASSPRAGPGNSPLHF. In nucleotides, the CDR3 is TGTGCCAGCAGCCCCCGTGCCGGGCCAGGTAATTCACCCCTCCACTTT. The variable domain in full, with the rest retrieved from reference TRBV9 and TRBJ1-6, is DSGVTQTPKHLITATGQRVTLRCSPRSGDLSVYWYQQSLDQGLQFLIQYYNGEERAKGNILERFSAQQFPDLHSELNLSSLELGDSALYFCASSPRAGPGNSPLHFGNGTRLTVT.

The rearrangement joins TRBV24-1 to TRBJ2-5, with D possibly being TRBD1 (6 bases). This CDR3 spans 13 amino acids. The germline V and J ends were trimmed by 3 bases and 8 bases, with 12 bases remaining between them. The germline V gene has CDR1 KGHDR and CDR2 SFDVKD. The CDR3 loop reads CATSDTNRETQYF. DNA for the CDR3: TGTGCCACCAGTGATACCAACAGGGAAACCCAGTACTTC.

This chain uses TRBV5-1 with TRBJ1-4, with D tentatively TRBD1 (6 bases). Germline-derived CDR1 and CDR2 are SGHRS and YFSETQ. Deletions cut 1 base from V and 5 bases from J, with 15 bases between. CDR3 length: 16 amino acids. DNA of the CDR3: TGCGCCAGCAGCTTGAATTTGGGACAAACGAATGAAAAACTGTTTTTT. Residues: CASSLNLGQTNEKLFF.

The genes are TRBV7-8 and TRBJ1-5; tentatively, D is TRBD1 (5 bases). The CDR3 sequence is 15 residues long. Trimming cost V 0 bases and J 7 bases, with 13 bases left between them. CDR1 SGHVS and CDR2 FQNEAQ come from the germline V gene. CDR3 bases: TGTGCCAGCAGCTTAGCGCGGAGGGGCGGCCAGCCCCAGCATTTT. Protein sequence: CASSLARRGGQPQHF. The full variable domain, in which reference TRBV7-8 and TRBJ1-5 provide the parts outside the CDR3, is GAGVSQSPRYKVAKRGQDVALRCDPISGHVSLFWYQQALGQGPEFLTYFQNEAQLDKSGLPSDRFFAERPEGSVSTLKIQRTQQEDSAVYLCASSLARRGGQPQHFGDGTRLSIL.

This clonotype was seen many times. This chain uses TRBV10-3 with TRBJ1-5; maybe TRBD1 (6 bases). Looked up from germline, CDR1 is ENHRY and CDR2 is SYGVKD. The CDR3 length is 15 residues. V dropped 5 bases and J dropped 0 bases, with 11 bases sitting between them. The CDR3 here is CAISTGTYSNQPQHF. The CDR3 DNA reads TGTGCCATCAGTACAGGGACCTATAGCAATCAGCCCCAGCATTTT.

The V gene is TRBV24-1, the J gene TRBJ1-1; no firm D call. The CDR3 totals 13 residues. Germline V gene data show CDR1 as KGHDR and CDR2 as SFDVKD. With 5 bases removed from V and 1 base from J, the gap between germline ends came to 7 bases. The CDR3 loop reads CATSVGKNTEAFF. The DNA for the CDR3 is TGTGCCACCAGTGTGGGGAAGAACACTGAAGCTTTCTTT.

This clonotype came up a few times. The chain joins TRBV6-5 to TRBJ1-2; a possible D gene is TRBD1 (6 bases). Trimming took 2 bases from V and 6 from J, leaving 13 bases between them. Germline V gene lookup returns CDR1 MNHEY and CDR2 SVGAGI. The CDR3 is 14 amino acids. The DNA for the CDR3 is TGTGCCAGCAGTTACGAGGGGGAAGCTGATGGCTACACCTTC. This gives the protein CASSYEGEADGYTF.

The rearrangement uses TRBV5-6 and TRBJ2-3; a possible D gene is TRBD2 (5 bases). The V and J ends lost 1 base and 0 bases respectively, with 12 bases between them. The germline gives CDR1 SGHDT, CDR2 YYEEEE. This CDR3 region has 16 residues. The CDR3 loop reads CASSLLRGFSTDTQYF. In DNA, the CDR3 is TGTGCCAGCAGCTTGTTACGAGGGTTCAGCACAGATACGCAGTATTTT.

The chain recombines TRBV24-1 with TRBJ2-1, with 9 positions matching TRBD1. Germline V CDR1 and CDR2: KGHDR, SFDVKD. J was trimmed by 4 bases and V by 7 bases; bases with no gene match: 1. CDR3 length: 13 amino acids. CDR3 coding DNA: TGTGCCACCAGGGGGACAGGGTACAATGAGCAGTTCTTC. Translated, it gives CATRGTGYNEQFF.

The chain couples TRBV5-1 to TRBJ1-2; 9 bases agree with TRBD1. Germline values: CDR1 SGHRS, CDR2 YFSETQ. V was pared by 2 bases and J by 7 bases, with 12 bases of the junction left unmatched. The CDR3 is 16 amino acids. CDR3 residues: CASSLMGQGGSGGYTF. DNA for the CDR3: TGCGCCAGCAGCTTAATGGGACAGGGCGGCAGCGGTGGCTACACCTTC. The variable domain in full, with the rest retrieved from reference TRBV5-1 and TRBJ1-2, is KAGVTQTPRYLIKTRGQQVTLSCSPISGHRSVSWYQQTPGQGLQFLFEYFSETQRNKGNFPGRFSGRQFSNSRSEMNVSTLELGDSALYLCASSLMGQGGSGGYTFGSGTRLTVV.

The rearrangement uses TRBV15 and TRBJ1-2; D uncertain. Germline V gene data show CDR1 as LNHNV and CDR2 as YYDKDF (reference sequence). The CDR3 runs 15 residues. The V end lost 1 base, the J end lost 2 bases, and 11 bases lay between the germline ends. CDR3 bases: TGTGCCACCAGCAGAGGCCCCGACATAAACTATGGCTACACCTTC. This encodes CATSRGPDINYGYTF.

The chain links TRBV5-1 to TRBJ2-3; 12 nucleotides line up with TRBD2. The germline V gene encodes CDR1 SGHRS and CDR2 YFSETQ. Trimming at V came to 4 bases and at J to 0 bases, leaving 3 bases not matched to a gene. CDR3 length: 16 residues. The DNA of the CDR3 is TGCGCCAGCAGCCTCCTAGCGGGGGGGAGCACAGATACGCAGTATTTT. This sequence encodes CASSLLAGGSTDTQYF.

This clonotype turned up a few times. This chain links TRBV2 with TRBJ2-7; the match to TRBD2 covers 11 bases. In germline, CDR1 is SNHLY, CDR2 FYNNEI. This CDR3 spans 13 amino acids. V was pared by 3 bases and J by 12 bases, with 7 bases of the junction left unmatched. The DNA for the CDR3 is TGTGCCAGCAGTGAGCGAGGACTAGCGGGTTTGTACTTC. Residues: CASSERGLAGLYF. Together with reference TRBV2 and TRBJ2-7, the CDR3 gives the full variable domain: EPEVTQTPSHQVTQMGQEVILRCVPISNHLYFYWYRQILGQKVEFLVSFYNNEISEKSEIFDDQFSVERPDGSNFTLKIRSTKLEDSAMYFCASSERGLAGLYFGPGTRLTVT.

This clonotype was picked up a small number of times. This chain connects TRBV6-1 to TRBJ2-1; TRBD2 agrees at 9 bases. This CDR3 is 16 amino acids long. Unmatched junction bases numbered 6, after V lost 1 base and J lost 5 bases. The germline CDR1 and CDR2 sequences are MNHNS and SASEGT. The CDR3 region is CASSEGPSGGNNEQFF. The CDR3 nucleotides are TGTGCCAGCAGTGAAGGACCCAGCGGGGGGAACAATGAGCAGTTCTTC.

By share, this clonotype ranks as medium-sized (0.01 to 0.1%). The V call is TRBV7-2, the J call TRBJ1-5; D unclear. Germline assignment: CDR1 SGHTA and CDR2 FQGNSA. The CDR3 length is 12 residues. V dropped 5 bases and J dropped 4 bases, with 6 bases sitting between them. Here the CDR3 reads CASSGENQPQHF. CDR3 in DNA: TGTGCCAGCAGCGGGGAGAATCAGCCCCAGCATTTT.

This chain joins TRBV7-6 and TRBJ2-1; TRBD2 is a possible D gene (5 bases). The germline CDR1 and CDR2 sequences are SGHVS and FNYEAQ. V lost 1 base and J 8 bases, leaving 18 bases between the germline ends. The CDR3 length is 16 residues. CDR3 nucleotides: TGTGCCAGCAGCTTAGTAGGACGGGTAGCGTTCGATGAGCAGTTCTTC. Amino acid sequence: CASSLVGRVAFDEQFF.

The J gene is TRBJ1-3, the V gene TRBV12-3 or TRBV12-4, with D unclear. There are 14 residues in the CDR3. The V end lost 5 bases, the J end lost 3 bases, and 11 bases lay between the germline ends. The CDR3 protein is CASSPPGVGNTIYF. The CDR3 DNA sequence: TGTGCCAGCAGTCCCCCCGGGGTTGGAAACACCATATATTTT.

This clonotype was seen a few times. The CDR3 coding sequence is TGTGCCAGCAGCCCCCAAGTAGCGGGGAACTACAATGAGCAGTTCTTC. This encodes CASSPQVAGNYNEQFF. This chain connects TRBV3-1 to TRBJ2-1; 8 bases align to TRBD2. CDR1 is LGHDT, CDR2 YNNKEL, per germline (reference sequence). The CDR3 totals 16 residues. V was pared by 4 bases and J by 3 bases, with 8 bases of the junction left unmatched.

V is TRBV7-2 and J is TRBJ2-7; D unclear. V was trimmed by 5 bases and J by 2 bases, leaving 16 bases between them. This CDR3 region has 15 residues. Looked up from germline, CDR1 is SGHTA and CDR2 is FQGNSA. CDR3 in DNA: TGTGCCAGCAGCCCCAGAAGGGTGCTCCCCTACGAGCAGTACTTC. Protein: CASSPRRVLPYEQYF.

This clonotype was observed a handful of times. V is TRBV12-3 or TRBV12-4 and J is TRBJ2-2; no reliable D call. The ends were cut back, 8 bases at V and 2 bases at J, with 15 bases in the middle. The CDR3 totals 15 residues. The chain's CDR3 is CASGPAAVNTGELFF. As DNA, the CDR3 is TGTGCCAGCGGGCCGGCGGCCGTAAACACCGGGGAGCTGTTTTTT.

This chain links TRBV12-3 or TRBV12-4 with TRBJ1-5, with D maybe TRBD1 (5 bases). This CDR3 comprises 14 residues. Trimming took off 5 bases at V and 1 base at J, with 9 bases between the two ends. CDR3 DNA: TGTGCCAGCAGTCGCCGGGACAGCAATCAGCCCCAGCATTTT. Translation: CASSRRDSNQPQHF.

The chain combines TRBV4-1 with TRBJ2-5; TRBD2 aligns across 8 bases. This CDR3 is 17 amino acids long. Germline V lookup: CDR1 MGHRA, CDR2 YSYEKL. Unmatched junction bases numbered 11, after V lost 3 bases and J lost 2 bases. CDR3 amino acids: CASSHPTSGHEQETQYF. The CDR3 nucleotides are TGCGCCAGCAGCCACCCAACTAGCGGCCACGAGCAAGAGACCCAGTACTTC.

This chain connects TRBV7-9 to TRBJ2-3; D is perhaps TRBD2 (6 bases). The CDR3 is 15 amino acids. V was shortened by 5 bases and J by 1 base, with 13 bases between the two germline ends. Germline V lookup: CDR1 SEHNR, CDR2 FQNEAQ (reference sequence). In DNA, the CDR3 is TGTGCCAGCAGCATGCGTAGCGGACGCACAGATACGCAGTATTTT. This encodes CASSMRSGRTDTQYF.

This clonotype was picked up many times. The J gene is TRBJ2-1, the V gene TRBV30; D call uncertain. Trimming took 3 bases from V and 2 from J, leaving 8 bases between them. Germline V gene sequence: CDR1 GTSNPN, CDR2 SVGIG (reference sequence). CDR3 length equals 13 residues. The CDR3 DNA is TGTGCCTGGAGGAAAGCCGCCTACAATGAGCAGTTCTTC. Translating it yields CAWRKAAYNEQFF.

This clonotype has just a few counts. CDR3 residues: CAWSVLGGQPQHF. CDR3 bases: TGTGCCTGGAGTGTACTTGGGGGGCAGCCCCAGCATTTT. V and J are TRBV30 and TRBJ1-5; D might be TRBD1 (5 bases). The CDR3 is 13 amino acids. Germline V gene lookup returns CDR1 GTSNPN and CDR2 SVGIG (reference sequence). V was clipped by 0 bases and J by 7 bases, with 10 bases between them.

The gene calls are TRBV15 and TRBJ1-5; no firm D call. This CDR3 contains 15 residues. Trimming stripped 4 bases from V and 6 bases from J, with 16 bases between. Looked up from germline, CDR1 is LNHNV and CDR2 is YYDKDF (reference sequence). The CDR3 nucleotides read TGTGCCACCAGCAAAGCCCGACGGGGAAGTCAGCCCCAGCATTTT. Amino acids: CATSKARRGSQPQHF.

This clonotype was recorded a few times. This rearrangement joins TRBV20-1 to TRBJ2-1; 9 nucleotides agree with TRBD2. Germline V gene data show CDR1 as DFQATT and CDR2 as SNEGSKA (reference sequence). The CDR3 covers 14 residues. The V gene end was trimmed by 6 bases and the J gene end by 3 bases; junction bases not matched to a gene: 6. The CDR3 bases are TGCAGTGCCTCTGGGCGGGGGGGCTACAATGAGCAGTTCTTC. It translates to CSASGRGGYNEQFF.